A selection of T cell receptor beta chains follows, all from one sample in a study of cytomegalovirus exposure and HLA in healthy donors. TCRdb's copy holds only in-frame clones and misses some; the assay was immunoSEQ multiplex PCR. The repertoire consists of around 150,000 clones, with 70% to 80% occurring once and the leading ten covering more than 3.5%. Sequencing was done on a sample of PBMCs. The receptors derive from a man aged 25-45 years in good health and CMV-seropositive. CDR3s include the opening cysteine and the closing phenylalanine or tryptophan. The D gene is left open where the match is weak. Size is omitted from some rows. Given values are once, few, many or a class for expanded clones.

size	V	D	J	CDR3	DNA
NA	TRBV6-1	TRBD2	TRBJ2-3	CASKRGVITPDTQYF	TGTGCCAGCAAACGGGGGGTAATCACCCCAGATACGCAGTATTTT
NA	TRBV5-1	TRBD2	TRBJ2-3	CASSTLAGVPTDTQYF	TGCGCCAGCAGCACCCTAGCGGGGGTGCCCACAGATACGCAGTATTTT
NA	TRBV19	NA	TRBJ2-7	CASSKRGYEQYF	TGTGCCAGTAGTAAGAGGGGGTACGAGCAGTACTTC
NA	TRBV7-7	NA	TRBJ2-5	CASSLDRQETQYF	TGTGCCAGCAGCTTAGACAGACAAGAGACCCAGTACTTC
NA	TRBV7-2	TRBD1	TRBJ1-2	CASSSRGAGYTF	TGTGCCAGCAGCTCCAGGGGGGCTGGCTACACCTTC
NA	TRBV5-1	NA	TRBJ2-3	CASSPEGTTDTQYF	TGCGCCAGCAGCCCCGAGGGTACCACAGATACGCAGTATTTT
NA	TRBV30	TRBD1	TRBJ1-4	CAWNRRGQGEKLFF	TGTGCCTGGAACCGCCGAGGACAGGGAGAAAAACTGTTTTTT
few	TRBV18	TRBD1	TRBJ1-1	CASSPSDRVDGTEAFF	TGTGCCAGCTCACCCTCAGACAGGGTTGATGGCACTGAAGCTTTCTTT
few	TRBV14	TRBD1	TRBJ2-7	CASSQDWGQGFTYEQYF	TGTGCCAGCAGCCAAGATTGGGGACAGGGATTTACCTACGAGCAGTACTTC
NA	TRBV7-9	NA	TRBJ2-3	CASSSVAVAGDTQYF	TGTGCCAGCAGCTCCGTAGCGGTGGCGGGAGATACGCAGTATTTT
NA	TRBV27	TRBD1	TRBJ2-7	CASSLSTGGYEQYF	TGTGCCAGCAGTTTATCGACAGGGGGCTACGAGCAGTACTTC
NA	TRBV5-1	NA	TRBJ2-7	CASSPGVSYEQYF	TGCGCCAGCAGCCCCGGGGTTTCCTACGAGCAGTACTTC
NA	TRBV2	NA	TRBJ1-5	CASSGSGGNQPQHF	TGTGCCAGCAGTGGTTCCGGGGGCAATCAGCCCCAGCATTTT
NA	TRBV5-1	TRBD1	TRBJ1-1	CASSIGTAVGMNTEAFF	TGCGCCAGCTCTATCGGGACAGCCGTCGGGATGAACACTGAAGCTTTCTTT
once	TRBV30	TRBD1	TRBJ1-2	CAWNPGQLTYGYTF	TGTGCCTGGAACCCGGGACAGCTAACCTATGGCTACACCTTC
few	TRBV28	TRBD1	TRBJ1-2	CASSSGQGIGYGYTF	TGTGCCAGCAGTTCCGGACAGGGGATCGGTTATGGCTACACCTTC
NA	TRBV28	TRBD1	TRBJ1-4	CASSSPGTGLNEKLFF	TGTGCCAGCAGTTCCCCCGGGACAGGGTTGAATGAAAAACTGTTTTTT
NA	TRBV13	TRBD2	TRBJ2-3	CASSLGLGLAGGPSSTDTQYF	TGTGCCAGCAGCTTAGGCCTAGGACTAGCGGGGGGACCTTCTAGCACAGATACGCAGTATTTT
NA	TRBV30	TRBD2	TRBJ2-5	CAWAGTSGTWVYF	TGTGCCTGGGCCGGGACTAGCGGTACCTGGGTGTACTTC